The clone carrying this T cell receptor beta chain was seen more than once but under ten times. Its antigen remains unidentified. In germline, CDR1 is MNHNS, CDR2 SASEGT. Trimming removed 0 bases at V and 2 bases at J, with 12 bases between. The CDR3 consists of 16 residues. It was by quantitative 5'-RACE with molecular barcodes that TCR beta libraries were made. A single record per CDR3 protein comes from TCRdb applying MiXCR to the 5' RACE reads. This sample carries 470,000 or so distinct CDR3 sequences, roughly a quarter of them seen once, and the ten largest clones take 0.89%. These data are taken from a study of CD8 T cells in ankylosing spondylitis. General study points: Significantly higher representation of disease-linked clones was reported for matched ankylosing spondylitis synovial fluid. Blood from ankylosing spondylitis patients appeared to carry a characteristic roughly 8-variant TCR beta motif. Disease-linked clones bore a CD8+ phenotype and were relatively rare in peripheral blood.

This receptor was taken from a male donor with ankylosing spondylitis. The specimen was blood, either unsorted or a sorted T cell fraction (not recorded which). The rearrangement joins TRBV6-1 to TRBJ2-3; TRBD1 might be the D (5 bases). CDR3 nucleotides: TGTGCCAGCAGTGAAGCAGCAGGGCGGCACACAGATACGCAGTATTTT. Residues: CASSEAAGRHTDTQYF.